This entry lists 2 T cell receptor beta chains sequenced from one sample in a study of T cell clonotyping in hematopoietic cell transplantation. Profiling relied on immunoSEQ multiplex PCR, and the TCRdb table lists in-frame clones only, not all of them. Of fewer than 50,000 clones listed, 94% were seen once; the top ten hold about 0.8%. Sample: peripheral blood mononuclear cells. Every receptor here comes from a woman in her 50s in good health. Some clones in this sample may be carry-over from other donors' samples.

This rearrangement joins TRBV11-2 to TRBJ2-7; tentatively, D is TRBD1 or TRBD2 (6 bases each). Trimming shortened V by 5 bases and J by 6 bases, and 17 bases separated the two germline ends. CDR3 size: 14 residues. Germline-derived CDR1 and CDR2 are SGHAT and FQNNGV. The chain's CDR3 is CASSREGGQVEQYF. DNA of the CDR3: TGTGCCAGCAGCCGCGAGGGGGGTCAGGTCGAGCAGTACTTC.

The chain carries TRBV2 and TRBJ1-2; 8 nucleotides align to TRBD1. The J segment lost 2 bases and the V segment lost 6 bases, leaving 5 bases of the junction unmatched. This CDR3 has 14 residues. Germline assignment: CDR1 SNHLY and CDR2 FYNNEI. CDR3 protein: CASRKDRENYGYTF. Here the CDR3 DNA reads TGTGCCAGCAGGAAGGACAGGGAGAACTATGGCTACACCTTC.